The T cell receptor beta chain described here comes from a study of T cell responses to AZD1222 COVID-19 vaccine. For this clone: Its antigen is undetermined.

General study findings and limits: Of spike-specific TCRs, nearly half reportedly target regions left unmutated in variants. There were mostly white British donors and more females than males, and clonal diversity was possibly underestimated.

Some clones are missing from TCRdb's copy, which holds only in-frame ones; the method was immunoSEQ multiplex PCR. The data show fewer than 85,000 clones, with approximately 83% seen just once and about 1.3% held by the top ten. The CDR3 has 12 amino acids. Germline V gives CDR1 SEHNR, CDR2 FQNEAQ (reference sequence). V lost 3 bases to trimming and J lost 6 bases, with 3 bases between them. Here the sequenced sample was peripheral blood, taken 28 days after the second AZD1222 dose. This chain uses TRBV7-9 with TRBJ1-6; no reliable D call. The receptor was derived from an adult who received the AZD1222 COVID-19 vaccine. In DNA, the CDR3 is TGTGCCAGCAGCTTCTTTAATTCACCCCTCCACTTT. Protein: CASSFFNSPLHF.